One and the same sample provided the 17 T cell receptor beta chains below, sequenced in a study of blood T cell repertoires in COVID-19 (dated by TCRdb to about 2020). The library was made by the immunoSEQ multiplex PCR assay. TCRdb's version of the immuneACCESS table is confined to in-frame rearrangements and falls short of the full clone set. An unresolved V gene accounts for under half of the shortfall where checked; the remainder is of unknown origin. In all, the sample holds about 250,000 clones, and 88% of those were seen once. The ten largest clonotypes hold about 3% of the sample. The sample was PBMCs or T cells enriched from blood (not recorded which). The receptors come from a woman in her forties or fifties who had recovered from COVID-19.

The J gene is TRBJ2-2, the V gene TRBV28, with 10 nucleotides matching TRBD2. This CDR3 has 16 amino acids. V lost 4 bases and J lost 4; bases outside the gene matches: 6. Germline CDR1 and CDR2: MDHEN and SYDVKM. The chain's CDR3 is CASSSPSGRGTGELFF. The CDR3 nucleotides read TGTGCCAGCAGTTCGCCTAGCGGGAGAGGCACCGGGGAGCTGTTTTTT. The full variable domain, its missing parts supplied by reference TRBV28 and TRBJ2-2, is DVKVTQSSRYLVKRTGEKVFLECVQDMDHENMFWYRQDPGLGLRLIYFSYDVKMKEKGDIPEGYSVSREKKERFSLILESASTNQTSMYLCASSSPSGRGTGELFFGEGSRLTVL.

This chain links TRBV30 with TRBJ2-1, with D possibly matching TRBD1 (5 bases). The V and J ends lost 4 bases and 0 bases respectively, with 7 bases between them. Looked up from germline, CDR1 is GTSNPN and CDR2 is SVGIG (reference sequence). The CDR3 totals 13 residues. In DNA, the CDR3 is TGTGCCTGGACTGACAGCTCCTACAATGAGCAGTTCTTC. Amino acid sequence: CAWTDSSYNEQFF.

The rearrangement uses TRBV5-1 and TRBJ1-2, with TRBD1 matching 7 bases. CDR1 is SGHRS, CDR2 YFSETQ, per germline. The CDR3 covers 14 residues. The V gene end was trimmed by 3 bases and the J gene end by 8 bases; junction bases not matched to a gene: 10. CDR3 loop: CASSYSTGEAGYTF. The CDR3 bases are TGCGCCAGCAGCTACTCCACAGGGGAGGCGGGCTACACCTTC.

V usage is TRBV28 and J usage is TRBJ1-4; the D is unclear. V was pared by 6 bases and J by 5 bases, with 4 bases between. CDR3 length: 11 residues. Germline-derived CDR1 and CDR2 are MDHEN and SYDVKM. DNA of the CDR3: TGTGCCAGCAGCGAGAATGAAAAACTGTTTTTT. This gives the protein CASSENEKLFF. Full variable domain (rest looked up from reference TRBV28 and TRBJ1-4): DVKVTQSSRYLVKRTGEKVFLECVQDMDHENMFWYRQDPGLGLRLIYFSYDVKMKEKGDIPEGYSVSREKKERFSLILESASTNQTSMYLCASSENEKLFFGSGTQLSVL.

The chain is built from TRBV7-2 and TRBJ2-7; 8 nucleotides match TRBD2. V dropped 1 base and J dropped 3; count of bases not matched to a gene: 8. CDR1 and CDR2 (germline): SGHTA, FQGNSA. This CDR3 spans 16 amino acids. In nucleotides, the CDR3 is TGTGCCAGCAGCTTAGGCGCTAGCGGGTTCAACTACGAGCAGTACTTC. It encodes CASSLGASGFNYEQYF.

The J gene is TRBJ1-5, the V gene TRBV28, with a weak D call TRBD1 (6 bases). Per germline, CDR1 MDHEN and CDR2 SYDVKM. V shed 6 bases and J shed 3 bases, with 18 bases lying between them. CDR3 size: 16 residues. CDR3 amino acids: CASRIGQTSINQPQHF. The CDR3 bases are TGTGCCAGCAGAATTGGACAGACCTCCATCAATCAGCCCCAGCATTTT.

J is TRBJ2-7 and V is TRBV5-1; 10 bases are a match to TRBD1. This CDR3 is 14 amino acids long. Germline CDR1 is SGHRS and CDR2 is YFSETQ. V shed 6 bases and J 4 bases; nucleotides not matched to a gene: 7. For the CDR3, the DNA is TGCGCCAGCAAAGGGGACAGGGGATCATACGAGCAGTACTTC. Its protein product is CASKGDRGSYEQYF.

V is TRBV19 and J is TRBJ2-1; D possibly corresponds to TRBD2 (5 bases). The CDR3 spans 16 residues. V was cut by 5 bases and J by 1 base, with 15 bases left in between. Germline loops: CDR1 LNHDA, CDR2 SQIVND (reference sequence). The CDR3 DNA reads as TGTGCCAGTAGTCCTCAGAGCGGCAAATCCTACAATGAGCAGTTCTTC. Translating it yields CASSPQSGKSYNEQFF.

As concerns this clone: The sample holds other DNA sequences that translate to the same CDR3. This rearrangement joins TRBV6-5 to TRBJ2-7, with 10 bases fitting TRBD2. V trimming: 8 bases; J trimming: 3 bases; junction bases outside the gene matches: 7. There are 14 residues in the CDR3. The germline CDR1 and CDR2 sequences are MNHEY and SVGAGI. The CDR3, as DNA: TGTGCCAGCTCGAGACTAGCGGGCAGCTACGAGCAGTACTTC. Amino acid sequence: CASSRLAGSYEQYF.

The CDR3 DNA reads TGTGCCAGCAGTTCCTCCGGGACTAGGGGAATGAACATTCAGTACTTC. Amino acids: CASSSSGTRGMNIQYF. This sequence joins TRBV6-5 and TRBJ2-4, with TRBD2 matching over 8 bases. CDR1 is MNHEY, CDR2 SVGAGI, per germline. With V trimmed by 4 bases and J by 7 bases, 12 bases remained unmatched. The CDR3 loop spans 16 amino acids.

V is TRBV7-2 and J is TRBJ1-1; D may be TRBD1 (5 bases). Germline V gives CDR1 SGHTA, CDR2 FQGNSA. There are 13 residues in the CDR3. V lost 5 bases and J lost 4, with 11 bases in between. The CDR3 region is CASSRQRATEAFF. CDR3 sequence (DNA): TGTGCCAGCAGCAGACAGCGGGCCACTGAAGCTTTCTTT.

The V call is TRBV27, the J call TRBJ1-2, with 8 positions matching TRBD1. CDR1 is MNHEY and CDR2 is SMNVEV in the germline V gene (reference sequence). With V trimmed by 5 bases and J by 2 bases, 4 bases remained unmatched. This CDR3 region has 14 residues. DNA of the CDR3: TGTGCCAGCAGTCCCCGGACAGGGAACTATGGCTACACCTTC. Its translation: CASSPRTGNYGYTF.

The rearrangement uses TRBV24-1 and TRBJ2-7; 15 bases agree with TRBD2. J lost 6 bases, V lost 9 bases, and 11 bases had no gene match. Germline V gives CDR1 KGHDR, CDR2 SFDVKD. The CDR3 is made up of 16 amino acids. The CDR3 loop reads CATSGGLAGGFGEQYF. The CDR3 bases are TGTGCCACCTCCGGGGGACTAGCGGGAGGATTCGGCGAGCAGTACTTC.

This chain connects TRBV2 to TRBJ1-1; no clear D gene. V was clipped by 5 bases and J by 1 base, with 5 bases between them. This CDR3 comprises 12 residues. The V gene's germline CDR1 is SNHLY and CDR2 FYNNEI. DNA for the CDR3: TGTGCCAGCAGTCCAGAGAACACTGAAGCTTTCTTT. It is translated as CASSPENTEAFF.

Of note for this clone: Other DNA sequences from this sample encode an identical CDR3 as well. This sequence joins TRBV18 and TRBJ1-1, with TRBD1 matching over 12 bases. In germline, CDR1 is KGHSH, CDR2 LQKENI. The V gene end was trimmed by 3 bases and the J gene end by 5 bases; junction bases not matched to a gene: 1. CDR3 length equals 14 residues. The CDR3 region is CASSPGQGATEAFF. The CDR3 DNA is TGTGCCAGCTCACCGGGACAGGGGGCGACTGAAGCTTTCTTT. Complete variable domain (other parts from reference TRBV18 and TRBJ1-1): NAGVMQNPRHLVRRRGQEARLRCSPMKGHSHVYWYRQLPEEGLKFMVYLQKENIIDESGMPKERFSAEFPKEGPSILRIQQVVRGDSAAYFCASSPGQGATEAFFGQGTRLTVV.

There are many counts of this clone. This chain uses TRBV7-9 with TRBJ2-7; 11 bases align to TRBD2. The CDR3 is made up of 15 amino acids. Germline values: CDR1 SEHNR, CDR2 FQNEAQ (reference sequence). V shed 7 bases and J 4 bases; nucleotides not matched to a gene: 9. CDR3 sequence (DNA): TGTGCCAGCACCCAACTAGCGGGAGCTACATACGAGCAGTACTTC. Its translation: CASTQLAGATYEQYF.

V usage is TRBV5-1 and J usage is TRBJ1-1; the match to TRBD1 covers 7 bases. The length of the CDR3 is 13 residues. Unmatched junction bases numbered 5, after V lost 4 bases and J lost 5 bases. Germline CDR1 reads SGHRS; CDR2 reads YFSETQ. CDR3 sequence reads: CASSRTGDTEAFF. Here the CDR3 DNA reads TGCGCCAGCAGCCGTACAGGGGATACTGAAGCTTTCTTT.